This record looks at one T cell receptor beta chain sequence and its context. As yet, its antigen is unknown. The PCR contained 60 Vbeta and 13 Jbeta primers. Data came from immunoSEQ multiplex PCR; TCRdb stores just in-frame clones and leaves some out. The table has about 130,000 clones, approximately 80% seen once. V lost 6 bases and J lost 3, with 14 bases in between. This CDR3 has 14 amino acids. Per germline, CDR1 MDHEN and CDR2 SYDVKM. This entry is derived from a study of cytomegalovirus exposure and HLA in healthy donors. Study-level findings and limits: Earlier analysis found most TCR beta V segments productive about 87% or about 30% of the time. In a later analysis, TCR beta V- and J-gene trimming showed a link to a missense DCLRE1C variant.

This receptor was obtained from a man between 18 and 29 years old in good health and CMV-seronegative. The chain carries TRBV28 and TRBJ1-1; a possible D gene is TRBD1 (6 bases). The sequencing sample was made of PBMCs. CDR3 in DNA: TGTGCCAGCAGGCGGGGGCGGGAAGACACTGAAGCTTTCTTT. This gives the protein CASRRGREDTEAFF.